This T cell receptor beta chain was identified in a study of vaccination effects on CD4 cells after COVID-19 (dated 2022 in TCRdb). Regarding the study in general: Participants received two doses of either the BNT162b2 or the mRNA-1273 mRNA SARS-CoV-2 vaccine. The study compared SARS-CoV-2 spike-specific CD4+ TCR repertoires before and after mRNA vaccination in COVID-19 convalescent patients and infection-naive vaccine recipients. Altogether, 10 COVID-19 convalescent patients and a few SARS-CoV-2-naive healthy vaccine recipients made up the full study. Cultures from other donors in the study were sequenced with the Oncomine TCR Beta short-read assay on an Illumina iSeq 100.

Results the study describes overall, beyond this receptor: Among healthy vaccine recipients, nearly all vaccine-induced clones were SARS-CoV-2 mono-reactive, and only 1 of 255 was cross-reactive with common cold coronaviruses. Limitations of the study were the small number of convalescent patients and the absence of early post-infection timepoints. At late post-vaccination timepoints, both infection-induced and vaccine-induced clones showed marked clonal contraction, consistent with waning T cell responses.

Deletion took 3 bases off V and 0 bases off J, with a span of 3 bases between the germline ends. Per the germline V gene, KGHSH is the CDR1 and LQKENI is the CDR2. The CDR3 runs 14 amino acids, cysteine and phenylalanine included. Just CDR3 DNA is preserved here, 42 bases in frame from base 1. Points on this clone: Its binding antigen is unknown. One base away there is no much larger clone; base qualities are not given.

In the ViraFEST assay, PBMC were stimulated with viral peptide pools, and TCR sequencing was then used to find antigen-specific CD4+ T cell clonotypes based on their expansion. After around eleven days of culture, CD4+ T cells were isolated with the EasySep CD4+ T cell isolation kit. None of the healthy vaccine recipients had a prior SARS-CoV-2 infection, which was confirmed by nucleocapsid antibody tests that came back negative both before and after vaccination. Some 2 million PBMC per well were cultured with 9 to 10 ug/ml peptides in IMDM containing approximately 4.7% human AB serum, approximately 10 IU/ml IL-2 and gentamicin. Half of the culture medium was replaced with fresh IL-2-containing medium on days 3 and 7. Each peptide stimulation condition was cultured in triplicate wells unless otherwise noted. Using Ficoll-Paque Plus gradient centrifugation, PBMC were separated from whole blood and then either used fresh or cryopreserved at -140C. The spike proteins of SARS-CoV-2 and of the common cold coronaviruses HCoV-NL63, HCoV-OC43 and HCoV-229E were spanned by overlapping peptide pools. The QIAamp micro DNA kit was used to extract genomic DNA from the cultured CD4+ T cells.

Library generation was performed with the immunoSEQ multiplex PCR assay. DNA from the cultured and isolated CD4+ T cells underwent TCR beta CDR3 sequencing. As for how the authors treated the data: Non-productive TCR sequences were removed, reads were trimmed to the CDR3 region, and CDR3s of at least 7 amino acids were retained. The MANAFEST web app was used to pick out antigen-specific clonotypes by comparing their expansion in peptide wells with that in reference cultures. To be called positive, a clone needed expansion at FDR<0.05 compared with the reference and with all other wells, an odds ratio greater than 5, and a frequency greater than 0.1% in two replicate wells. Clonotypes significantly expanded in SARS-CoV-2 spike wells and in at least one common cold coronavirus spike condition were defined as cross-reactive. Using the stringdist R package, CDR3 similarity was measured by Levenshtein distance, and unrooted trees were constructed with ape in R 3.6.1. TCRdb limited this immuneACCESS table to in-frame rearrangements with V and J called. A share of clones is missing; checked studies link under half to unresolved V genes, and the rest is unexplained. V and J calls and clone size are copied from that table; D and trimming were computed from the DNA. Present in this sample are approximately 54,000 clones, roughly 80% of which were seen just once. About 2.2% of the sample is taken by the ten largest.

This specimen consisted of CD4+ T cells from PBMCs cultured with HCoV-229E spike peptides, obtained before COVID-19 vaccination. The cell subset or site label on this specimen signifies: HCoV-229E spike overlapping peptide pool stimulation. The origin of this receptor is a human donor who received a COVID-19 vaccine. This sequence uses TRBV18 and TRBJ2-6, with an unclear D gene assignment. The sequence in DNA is TGTGCCAGCTCACCGGGCTCTGGGGCCAACGTCCTGACTTTC. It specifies CASSPGSGANVLTF.